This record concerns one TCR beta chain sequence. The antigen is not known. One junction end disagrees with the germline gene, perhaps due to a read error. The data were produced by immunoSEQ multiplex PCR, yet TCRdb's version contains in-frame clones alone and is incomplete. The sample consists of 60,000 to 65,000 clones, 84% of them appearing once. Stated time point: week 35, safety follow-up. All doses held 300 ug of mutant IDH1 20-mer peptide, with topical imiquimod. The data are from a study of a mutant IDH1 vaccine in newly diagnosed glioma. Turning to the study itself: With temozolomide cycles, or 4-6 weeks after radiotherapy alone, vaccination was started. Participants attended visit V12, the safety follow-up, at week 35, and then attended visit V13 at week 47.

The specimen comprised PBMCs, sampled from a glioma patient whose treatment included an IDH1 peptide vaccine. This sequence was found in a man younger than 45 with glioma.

The chain's CDR3 is CVSSGRTGLYEQYF. The CDR3, as DNA: TGTGTCAGCAGTGGCAGGACAGGGCTTTACGAGCAGTACTTC. The chain is built from TRBV2 and TRBJ2-7; TRBD1 agrees at 8 bases. The CDR3 has 14 residues. The germline V gene has CDR1 SNHLY and CDR2 FYNNEI.